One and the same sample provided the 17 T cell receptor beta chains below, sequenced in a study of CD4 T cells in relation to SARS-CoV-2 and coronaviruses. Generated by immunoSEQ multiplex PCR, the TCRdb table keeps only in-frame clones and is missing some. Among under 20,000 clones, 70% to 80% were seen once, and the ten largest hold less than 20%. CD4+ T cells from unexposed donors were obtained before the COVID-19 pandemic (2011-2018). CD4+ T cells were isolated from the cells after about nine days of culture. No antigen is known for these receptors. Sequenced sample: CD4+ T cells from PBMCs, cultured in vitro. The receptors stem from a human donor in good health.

DNA of the CDR3: TGTGCCAGTAGTATGTCGGGGGGAAAAGGCTATGGCTACACCTTC. This sequence encodes CASSMSGGKGYGYTF. The gene calls are TRBV19 and TRBJ1-2; tentative D call: TRBD1 (5 bases). The V end lost 3 bases, the J end lost 4 bases, and 15 bases lay between the germline ends. Germline values: CDR1 LNHDA, CDR2 SQIVND (reference sequence). This CDR3 contains 15 residues. The whole variable domain, remainder taken from reference TRBV19 and TRBJ1-2, is DGGITQSPKYLFRKEGQNVTLSCEQNLNHDAMYWYRQDPGQGLRLIYYSQIVNDFQKGDIAEGYSVSREKKESFPLTVTSAQKNPTAFYLCASSMSGGKGYGYTFGSGTRLTVV.

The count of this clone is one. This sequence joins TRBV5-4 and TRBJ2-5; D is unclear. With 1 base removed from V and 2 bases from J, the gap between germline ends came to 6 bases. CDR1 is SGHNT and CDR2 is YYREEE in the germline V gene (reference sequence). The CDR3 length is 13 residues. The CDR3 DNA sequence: TGTGCCAGCAGCTTGCTACCGCAAGAGACCCAGTACTTC. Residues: CASSLLPQETQYF.

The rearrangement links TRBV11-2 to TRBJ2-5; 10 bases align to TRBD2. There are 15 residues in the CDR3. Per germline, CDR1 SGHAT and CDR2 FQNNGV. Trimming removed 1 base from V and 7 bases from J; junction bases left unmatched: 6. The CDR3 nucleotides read TGTGCCAGCAGCTTAGGCCAAGCGGGAGGGGGGACCCAGTACTTC. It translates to CASSLGQAGGGTQYF.

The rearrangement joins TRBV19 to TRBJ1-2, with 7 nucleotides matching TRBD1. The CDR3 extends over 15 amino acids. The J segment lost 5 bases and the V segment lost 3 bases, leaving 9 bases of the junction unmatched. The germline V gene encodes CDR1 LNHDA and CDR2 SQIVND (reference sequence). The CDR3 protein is CASSMLRDSAYGYTF. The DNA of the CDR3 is TGTGCCAGTAGTATGCTGAGGGACAGCGCTTATGGCTACACCTTC.

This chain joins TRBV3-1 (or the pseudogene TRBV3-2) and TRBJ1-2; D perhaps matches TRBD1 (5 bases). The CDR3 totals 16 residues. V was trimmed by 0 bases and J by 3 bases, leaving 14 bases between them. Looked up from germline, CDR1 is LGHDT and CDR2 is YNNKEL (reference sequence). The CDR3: CASSQDPGREDYGYTF. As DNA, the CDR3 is TGTGCCAGCAGCCAAGATCCGGGCAGGGAGGACTATGGCTACACCTTC.

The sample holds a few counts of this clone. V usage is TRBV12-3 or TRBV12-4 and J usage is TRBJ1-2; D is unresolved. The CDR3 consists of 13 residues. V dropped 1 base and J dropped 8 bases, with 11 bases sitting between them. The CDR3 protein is CASSLGTARGYTF. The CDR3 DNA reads TGTGCCAGCAGTTTAGGAACGGCCCGGGGCTACACCTTC.

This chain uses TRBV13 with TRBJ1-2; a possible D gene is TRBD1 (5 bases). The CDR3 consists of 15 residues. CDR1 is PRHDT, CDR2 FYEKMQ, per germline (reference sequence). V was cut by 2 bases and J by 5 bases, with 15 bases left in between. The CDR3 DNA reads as TGTGCCAGCAGCTTAAGGGGAGGGCTTGATTATGGCTACACCTTC. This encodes CASSLRGGLDYGYTF.

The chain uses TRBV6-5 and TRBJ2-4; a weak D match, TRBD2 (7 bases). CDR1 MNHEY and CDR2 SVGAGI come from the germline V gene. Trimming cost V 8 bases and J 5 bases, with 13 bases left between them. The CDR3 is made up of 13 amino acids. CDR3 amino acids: CASGTRGENIQYF. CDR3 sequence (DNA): TGTGCCAGCGGGACACGGGGGGAAAACATTCAGTACTTC.

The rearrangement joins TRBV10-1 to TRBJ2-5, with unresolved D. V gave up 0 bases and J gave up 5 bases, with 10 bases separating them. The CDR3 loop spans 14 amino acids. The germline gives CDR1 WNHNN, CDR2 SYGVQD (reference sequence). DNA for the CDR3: TGCGCCAGCAGTGAGTCCCGAAGGTGGGAGACCCAGTACTTC. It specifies CASSESRRWETQYF.

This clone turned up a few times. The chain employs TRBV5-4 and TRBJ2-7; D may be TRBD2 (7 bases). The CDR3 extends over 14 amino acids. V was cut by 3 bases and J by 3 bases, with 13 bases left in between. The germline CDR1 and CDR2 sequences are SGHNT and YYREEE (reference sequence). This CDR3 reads CASSWEGGVYEQYF. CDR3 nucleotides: TGTGCCAGCAGCTGGGAGGGGGGGGTCTACGAGCAGTACTTC.

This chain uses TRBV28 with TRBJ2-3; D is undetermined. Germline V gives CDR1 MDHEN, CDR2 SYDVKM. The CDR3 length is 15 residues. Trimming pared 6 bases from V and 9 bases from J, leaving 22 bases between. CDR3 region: CASSSTAPNPRTQYF. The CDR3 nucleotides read TGTGCCAGCAGCTCAACAGCGCCGAACCCTAGGACGCAGTATTTT.

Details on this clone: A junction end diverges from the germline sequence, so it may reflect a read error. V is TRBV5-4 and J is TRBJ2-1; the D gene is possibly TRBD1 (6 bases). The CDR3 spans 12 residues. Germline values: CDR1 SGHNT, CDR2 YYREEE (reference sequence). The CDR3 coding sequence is TGTGCCAGCAGCTTGGGGGACAACGAGCAGTTCTTC. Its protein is CASSLGDNEQFF.

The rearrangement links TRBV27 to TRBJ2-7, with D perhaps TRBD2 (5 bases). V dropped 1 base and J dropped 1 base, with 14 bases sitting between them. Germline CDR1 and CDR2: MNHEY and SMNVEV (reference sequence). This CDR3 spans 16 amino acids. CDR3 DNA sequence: TGTGCCAGCAGTTTATTCCGGGGAACCGAATCCTACGAGCAGTACTTC. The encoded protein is CASSLFRGTESYEQYF.

CDR3 coding DNA: TGTGCCATCACGGAGGGTTCTGGCACTGAAGCTTTCTTT. It is translated as CAITEGSGTEAFF. The chain joins TRBV10-3 to TRBJ1-1, with D unresolved. The ends were cut back, 7 bases at V and 4 bases at J, with 13 bases in the middle. The CDR3 loop spans 13 amino acids. Per germline, CDR1 ENHRY and CDR2 SYGVKD.

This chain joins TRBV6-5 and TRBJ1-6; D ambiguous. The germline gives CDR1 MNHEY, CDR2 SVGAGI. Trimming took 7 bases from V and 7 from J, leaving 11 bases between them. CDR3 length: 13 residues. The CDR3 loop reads CASTPGLNSPLHF. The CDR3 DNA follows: TGTGCCAGCACCCCGGGTCTAAATTCACCCCTCCACTTT.

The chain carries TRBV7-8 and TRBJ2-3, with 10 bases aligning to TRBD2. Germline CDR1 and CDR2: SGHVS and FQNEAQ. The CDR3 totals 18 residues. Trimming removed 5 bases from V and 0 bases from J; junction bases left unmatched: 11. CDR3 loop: CASSRGLANYASTDTQYF. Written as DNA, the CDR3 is TGTGCCAGCAGCCGGGGACTAGCGAATTATGCTAGCACAGATACGCAGTATTTT. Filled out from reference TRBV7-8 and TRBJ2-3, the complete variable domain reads GAGVSQSPRYKVAKRGQDVALRCDPISGHVSLFWYQQALGQGPEFLTYFQNEAQLDKSGLPSDRFFAERPEGSVSTLKIQRTQQEDSAVYLCASSRGLANYASTDTQYFGPGTRLTVL.

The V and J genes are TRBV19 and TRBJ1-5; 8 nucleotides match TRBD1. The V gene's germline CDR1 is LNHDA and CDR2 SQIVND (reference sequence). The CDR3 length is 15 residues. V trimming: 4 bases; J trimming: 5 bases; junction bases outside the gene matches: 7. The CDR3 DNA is TGTGCCAGTAGTACGACGGACAGGGCGGATCAGCCCCAGCATTTT. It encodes CASSTTDRADQPQHF.